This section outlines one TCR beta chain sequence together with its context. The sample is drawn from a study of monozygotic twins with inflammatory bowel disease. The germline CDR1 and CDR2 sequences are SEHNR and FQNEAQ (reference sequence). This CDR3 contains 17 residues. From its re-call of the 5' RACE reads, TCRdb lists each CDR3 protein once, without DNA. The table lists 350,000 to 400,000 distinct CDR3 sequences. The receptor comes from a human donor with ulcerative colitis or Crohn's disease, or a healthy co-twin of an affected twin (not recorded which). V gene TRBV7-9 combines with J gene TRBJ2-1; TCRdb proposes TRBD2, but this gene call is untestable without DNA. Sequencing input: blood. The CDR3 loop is CASSYPAQASSYNEQFF.